This is a list of T cell receptor beta chains from one sample in a study of T cells and Merkel cell carcinoma outcomes. The data were produced by immunoSEQ multiplex PCR, yet TCRdb's version contains in-frame clones alone and is incomplete. The sample shows roughly 98 clones, roughly 90% of them seen only once. Sequencing was done on a sample of tumor tissue from Merkel cell carcinoma. All receptors derive from a human donor with Merkel cell carcinoma. Each CDR3 is given with its conserved first and last residue. A D gene is named only where the DNA matches it firmly. Expanded clones are given a class, and other clones once, few, many or no size at all.

J	size	D	V	DNA	CDR3
TRBJ1-1	NA	NA	TRBV19	TGTGCCAGTAGAACCCCGATCGGGGAGAGCACTGAAGCTTTCTTT	CASRTPIGESTEAFF
TRBJ1-1	NA	NA	TRBV19	TGTGCCAGTAGTATAGTCTCCTTCCGGGAAGCTTTCTTT	CASSIVSFREAFF
TRBJ1-1	NA	NA	TRBV2	TGTGCCAGCAGTGAAGGCAGGGAAGCTTTCTTT	CASSEGREAFF
TRBJ2-2	NA	TRBD1	TRBV9	TGTGCCAGCAGCGTGACAGGGGGCGCCCTTGGCACCGGGGAGCTGTTTTTT	CASSVTGGALGTGELFF
TRBJ2-3	few	TRBD2	TRBV7-9	TGTGCCAGCAGCTTAGCCGGACTAGAAGTTCAGTATTTT	CASSLAGLEVQYF
TRBJ2-7	NA	NA	TRBV9	TGTGCCAGCAGCGTAGGTAGCGGAGGCTACGAGCAGTACTTC	CASSVGSGGYEQYF
TRBJ2-2	NA	NA	TRBV6-5	TGTGCCAGCAGAACAGGGTATCCGAACACCGGGGAGCTGTTTTTT	CASRTGYPNTGELFF
TRBJ1-1	NA	NA	TRBV29-1	TGCAGCGTTGAAGTCAGTCCCATGAACACTGAAGCTTTCTTT	CSVEVSPMNTEAFF
TRBJ2-3	NA	TRBD2	TRBV14	TGTGCCAGCAGCCGTTGGCCGGGACTAGCGGTCACAGATACGCAGTATTTT	CASSRWPGLAVTDTQYF
TRBJ2-5	once	TRBD2	TRBV4-2	TGTGCCAGCAGCCAAGACCAAGACAGGGGTGGACTAGCGGGAGGGAGTAGGACCCAGTACTTC	CASSQDQDRGGLAGGSRTQYF
TRBJ1-5	NA	TRBD1	TRBV7-2	TGTGCCAGCAGTCTAAACAGGGGAAGCAATCAGCCCCAGCATTTT	CASSLNRGSNQPQHF
TRBJ2-7	NA	NA	TRBV29-1	TGCAGCGTGGAACAGGGCTACGAGCAGTACTTC	CSVEQGYEQYF
TRBJ2-6	NA	NA	TRBV12-5	TGTGCTAGTGGTATCTTTGGTGCAGGACAAAGTCGGGCCAACGTCCTGACTTTC	CASGIFGAGQSRANVLTF
TRBJ1-2	NA	NA	TRBV18	TGTGCCAGCTCACCGGTACAGCGAGACTATGGCTACACCTTC	CASSPVQRDYGYTF
TRBJ2-2	NA	NA	TRBV5-4	TGTGCCAGCAGCTTCCGGCAGGGATCCGCCGGGGAGCTGTTTTTT	CASSFRQGSAGELFF
TRBJ2-1	NA	TRBD2	TRBV10-3	TGTGCCATCAGTGAGAGAACTAGCGAGTACAATGAGCAGTTCTTC	CAISERTSEYNEQFF
TRBJ2-3	NA	TRBD2	TRBV11-2	TGTGCCAGCAGTGGAACGGGACTAGAGTTAGATACGCAGTATTTT	CASSGTGLELDTQYF
TRBJ2-3	NA	NA	TRBV15	TGTGCCACCAGCGGCCGCCGGGGCTCGGTGACAGATACGCAGTATTTT	CATSGRRGSVTDTQYF
TRBJ1-2	NA	NA	TRBV7-6	TGTGCCAGCAGCCCGTCTCTTGAATCTCGAAAGAATGGCTACACCTTC	CASSPSLESRKNGYTF
TRBJ2-3	once	TRBD2	TRBV9	TGTGCCAGCAGTGCTCAGGGACTAGCGGGAGGAGATACGCAGTATTTT	CASSAQGLAGGDTQYF
TRBJ1-1	NA	TRBD1	TRBV7-9	TGTGCCAGCAGCTTAGGGGGGACAGGGGTACGGAACACTGAAGCTTTCTTT	CASSLGGTGVRNTEAFF
TRBJ2-7	NA	NA	TRBV7-9	TGTGCCAGCAGCTTATATAGAGGCCGTCGGACAGACACCTACGAGCAGTACTTC	CASSLYRGRRTDTYEQYF
TRBJ2-5	NA	TRBD1	TRBV6-6	TGTGCCAGCAGTTACGACAGGGGGAGGGAGACCCAGTACTTC	CASSYDRGRETQYF
TRBJ2-5	NA	NA	TRBV7-2	TGTGCCAGCAGCGATCTAGGGGCGGGCGAGACCCAGTACTTC	CASSDLGAGETQYF
TRBJ1-1	NA	NA	TRBV18	TGTGCCAGCTCACCGGGTGTTAACACTGAAGCTTTCTTT	CASSPGVNTEAFF
TRBJ2-3	once	TRBD1	TRBV30	TGTGCCTGGAGGGGACAGGGGGTGCGAACAGATACGCAGTATTTT	CAWRGQGVRTDTQYF
TRBJ2-1	NA	TRBD2	TRBV7-3	TGTGCCAGCAAGCCGGGACTAGCGGGAAATGAGCAGTTCTTC	CASKPGLAGNEQFF
TRBJ1-2	NA	NA	TRBV5-6	TGTGCCAGCAGCCGGGACACCGTCTATGGCTACACCTTC	CASSRDTVYGYTF
TRBJ1-5	NA	NA	TRBV27	TGTACCAACCGGGACAGCAATCAGCCCCAGCATTTT	CTNRDSNQPQHF
TRBJ2-2	NA	NA	TRBV29-1	TGCAGCGTTGAAGATGGGCTAGGGGTCACCGGGGAGCTGTTTTTT	CSVEDGLGVTGELFF
TRBJ2-3	NA	NA	TRBV7-2	TGTGCCAGCAGCTTAGCGCGCGCGTACCCCGACACAGATACGCAGTATTTT	CASSLARAYPDTDTQYF
TRBJ1-2	NA	NA	TRBV4-1	TGCGCCAGCAGCCAAGCACCCGGGACATCCTATGGCTACACCTTC	CASSQAPGTSYGYTF
TRBJ2-3	NA	NA	TRBV7-2	TGTGCCAGCAGCGAACTCCGGACAGATACGCAGTATTTT	CASSELRTDTQYF
TRBJ1-4	NA	NA	TRBV2	TGTGCCAGCAGTGATAGAATTAATGAAAAACTGTTTTTT	CASSDRINEKLFF
TRBJ2-7	NA	TRBD1	TRBV27	TGTGCCACCCAAGAAGGGACAGGGAAATCCTACGAGCAGTACTTC	CATQEGTGKSYEQYF